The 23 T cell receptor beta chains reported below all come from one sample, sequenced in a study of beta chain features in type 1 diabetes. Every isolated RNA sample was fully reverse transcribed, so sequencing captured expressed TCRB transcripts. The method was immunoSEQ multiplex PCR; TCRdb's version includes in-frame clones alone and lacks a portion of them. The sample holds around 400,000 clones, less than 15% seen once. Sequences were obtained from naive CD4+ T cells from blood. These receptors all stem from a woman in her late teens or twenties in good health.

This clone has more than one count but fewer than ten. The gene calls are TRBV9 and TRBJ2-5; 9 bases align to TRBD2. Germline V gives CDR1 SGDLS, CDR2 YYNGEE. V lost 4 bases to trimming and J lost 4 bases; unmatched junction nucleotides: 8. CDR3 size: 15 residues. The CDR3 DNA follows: TGTGCCAGCAGCCCTTTAGCGGGAGCAAGAGAGACCCAGTACTTC. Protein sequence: CASSPLAGARETQYF.

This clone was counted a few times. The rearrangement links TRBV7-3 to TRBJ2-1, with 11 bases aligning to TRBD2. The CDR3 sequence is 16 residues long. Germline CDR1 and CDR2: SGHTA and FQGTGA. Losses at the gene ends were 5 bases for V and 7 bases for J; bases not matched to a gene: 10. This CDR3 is CASSPSPGTSGNEQFF. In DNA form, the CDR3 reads TGTGCCAGCAGCCCCTCTCCCGGGACTAGCGGTAATGAGCAGTTCTTC.

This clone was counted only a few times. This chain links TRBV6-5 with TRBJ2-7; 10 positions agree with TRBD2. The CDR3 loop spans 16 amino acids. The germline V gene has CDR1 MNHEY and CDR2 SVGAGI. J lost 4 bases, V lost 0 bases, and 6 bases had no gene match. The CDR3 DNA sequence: TGTGCCAGCAGTTACTCGAGGGCTAGCGGGAGTTACGAGCAGTACTTC. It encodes CASSYSRASGSYEQYF.

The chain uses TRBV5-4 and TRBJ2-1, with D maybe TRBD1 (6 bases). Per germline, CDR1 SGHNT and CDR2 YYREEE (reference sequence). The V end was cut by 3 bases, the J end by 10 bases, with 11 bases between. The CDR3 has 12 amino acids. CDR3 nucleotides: TGTGCCAGCAGCTCCGGACAGAGAGAGCAGTTCTTC. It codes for CASSSGQREQFF. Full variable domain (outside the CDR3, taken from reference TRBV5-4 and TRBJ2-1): ETGVTQSPTHLIKTRGQQVTLRCSSQSGHNTVSWYQQALGQGPQFIFQYYREEENGRGNFPPRFSGLQFPNYSSELNVNALELDDSALYLCASSSGQREQFFGPGTRLTVL.

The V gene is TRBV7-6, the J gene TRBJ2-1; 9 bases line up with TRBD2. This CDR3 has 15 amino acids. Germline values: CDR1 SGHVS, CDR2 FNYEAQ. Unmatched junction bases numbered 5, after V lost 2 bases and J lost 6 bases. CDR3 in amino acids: CASSLRLAGLNEQFF. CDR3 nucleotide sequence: TGTGCCAGCAGCTTAAGGCTAGCGGGGCTCAATGAGCAGTTCTTC.

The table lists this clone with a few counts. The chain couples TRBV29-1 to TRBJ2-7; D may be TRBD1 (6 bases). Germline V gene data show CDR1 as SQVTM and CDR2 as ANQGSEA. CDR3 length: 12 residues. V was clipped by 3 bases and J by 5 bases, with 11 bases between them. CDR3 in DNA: TGCAGCGTTGAGGGGGACAACCACGAGCAGTACTTC. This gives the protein CSVEGDNHEQYF.

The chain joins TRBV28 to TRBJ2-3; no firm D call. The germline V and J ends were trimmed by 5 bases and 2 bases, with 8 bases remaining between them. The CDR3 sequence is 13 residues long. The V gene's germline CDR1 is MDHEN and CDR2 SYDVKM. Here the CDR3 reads CASSPPVTDTQYF. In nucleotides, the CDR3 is TGTGCCAGCAGTCCCCCAGTCACAGATACGCAGTATTTT.

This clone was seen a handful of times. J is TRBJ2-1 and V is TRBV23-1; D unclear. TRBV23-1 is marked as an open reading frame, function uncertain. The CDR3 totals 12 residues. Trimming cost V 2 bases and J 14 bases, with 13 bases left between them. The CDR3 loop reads CASSQNLVEEFF. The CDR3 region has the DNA TGCGCCAGCAGTCAAAATCTGGTAGAGGAGTTCTTC.

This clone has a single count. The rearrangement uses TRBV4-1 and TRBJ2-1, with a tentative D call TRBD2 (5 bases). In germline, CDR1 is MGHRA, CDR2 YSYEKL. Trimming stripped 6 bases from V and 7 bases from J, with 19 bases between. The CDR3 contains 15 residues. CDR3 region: CASSSYRGPRNEQFF. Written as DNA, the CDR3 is TGCGCCAGCAGTTCTTATCGAGGGCCGAGGAATGAGCAGTTCTTC.

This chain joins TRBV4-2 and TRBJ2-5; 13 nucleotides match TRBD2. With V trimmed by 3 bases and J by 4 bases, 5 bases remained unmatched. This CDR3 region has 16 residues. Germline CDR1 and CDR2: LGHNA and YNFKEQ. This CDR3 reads CASSQIGTSGTETQYF. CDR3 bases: TGTGCCAGCAGCCAGATAGGGACTAGCGGGACAGAGACCCAGTACTTC.

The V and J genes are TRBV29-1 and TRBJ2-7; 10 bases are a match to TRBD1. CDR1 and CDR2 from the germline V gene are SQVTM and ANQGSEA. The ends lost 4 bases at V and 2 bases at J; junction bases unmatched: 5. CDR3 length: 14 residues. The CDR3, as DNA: TGCAGCGTTGGGGGGGACAGGGGTACCTACGAGCAGTACTTC. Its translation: CSVGGDRGTYEQYF.

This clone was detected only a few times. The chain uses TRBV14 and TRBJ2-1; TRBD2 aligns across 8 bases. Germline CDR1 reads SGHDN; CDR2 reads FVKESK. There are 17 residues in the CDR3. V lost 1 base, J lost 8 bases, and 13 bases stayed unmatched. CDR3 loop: CASSQVTGRAPLDEQFF. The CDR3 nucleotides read TGTGCCAGCAGCCAAGTAACCGGGAGGGCTCCTCTTGATGAGCAGTTCTTC.

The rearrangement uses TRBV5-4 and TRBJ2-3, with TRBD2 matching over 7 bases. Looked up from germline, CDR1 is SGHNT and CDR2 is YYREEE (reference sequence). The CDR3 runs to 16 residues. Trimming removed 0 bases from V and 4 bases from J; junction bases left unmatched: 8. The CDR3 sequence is CASSLDQEGGPDTQYF. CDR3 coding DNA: TGTGCCAGCAGCTTGGATCAGGAGGGAGGGCCAGATACGCAGTATTTT.

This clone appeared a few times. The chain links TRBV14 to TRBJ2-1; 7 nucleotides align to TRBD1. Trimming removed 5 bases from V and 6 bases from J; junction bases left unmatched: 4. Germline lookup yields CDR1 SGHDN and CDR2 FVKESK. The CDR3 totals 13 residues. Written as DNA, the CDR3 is TGTGCCAGCAGCGTCCGGGACAGCAATGAGCAGTTCTTC. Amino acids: CASSVRDSNEQFF.

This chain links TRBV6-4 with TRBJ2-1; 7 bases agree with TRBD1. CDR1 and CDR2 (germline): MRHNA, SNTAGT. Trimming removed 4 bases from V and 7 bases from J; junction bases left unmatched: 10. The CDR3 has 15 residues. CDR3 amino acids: CASSALPGQLNEQFF. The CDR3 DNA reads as TGTGCCAGCAGTGCCCTACCGGGACAGTTAAATGAGCAGTTCTTC.

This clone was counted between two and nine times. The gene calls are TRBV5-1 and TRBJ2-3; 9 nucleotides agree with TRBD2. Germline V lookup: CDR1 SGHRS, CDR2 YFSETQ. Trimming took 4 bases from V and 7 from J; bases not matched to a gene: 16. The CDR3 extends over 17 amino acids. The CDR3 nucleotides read TGCGCCAGCAGCCCCGCCCAAAGCGGGAGGAATCAATATACGCAGTATTTT. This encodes CASSPAQSGRNQYTQYF.

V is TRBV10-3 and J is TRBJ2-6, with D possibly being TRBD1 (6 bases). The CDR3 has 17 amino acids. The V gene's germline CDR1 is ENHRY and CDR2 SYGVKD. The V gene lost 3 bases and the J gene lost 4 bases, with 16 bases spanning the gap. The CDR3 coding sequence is TGTGCCATCAGTGACGGGGTCGGCAGGGGAGGGGCCAACGTCCTGACTTTC. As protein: CAISDGVGRGGANVLTF.

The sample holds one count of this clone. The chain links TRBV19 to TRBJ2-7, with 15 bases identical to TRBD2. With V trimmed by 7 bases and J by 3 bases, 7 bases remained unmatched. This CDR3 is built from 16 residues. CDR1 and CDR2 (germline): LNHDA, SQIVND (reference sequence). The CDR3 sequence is CASKGLAGGDGYEQYF. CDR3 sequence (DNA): TGTGCCAGTAAGGGACTAGCGGGGGGCGACGGCTACGAGCAGTACTTC.

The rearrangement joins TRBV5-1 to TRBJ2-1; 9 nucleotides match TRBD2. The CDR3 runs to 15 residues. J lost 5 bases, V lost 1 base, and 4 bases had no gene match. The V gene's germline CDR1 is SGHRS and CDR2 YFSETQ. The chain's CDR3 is CASSLSLAGHNEQFF. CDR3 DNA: TGCGCCAGCAGCTTGTCTCTAGCGGGACACAATGAGCAGTTCTTC.

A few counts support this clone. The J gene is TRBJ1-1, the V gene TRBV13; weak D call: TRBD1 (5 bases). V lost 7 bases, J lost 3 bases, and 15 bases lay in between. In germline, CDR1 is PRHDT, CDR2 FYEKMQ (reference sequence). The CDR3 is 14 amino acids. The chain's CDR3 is CASTSRGHDTEAFF. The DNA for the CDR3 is TGTGCCAGCACCTCAAGGGGTCACGACACTGAAGCTTTCTTT.

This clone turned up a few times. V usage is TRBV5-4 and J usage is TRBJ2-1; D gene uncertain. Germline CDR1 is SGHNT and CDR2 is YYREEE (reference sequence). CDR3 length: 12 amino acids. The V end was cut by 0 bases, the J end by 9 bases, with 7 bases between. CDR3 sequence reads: CASSLDFSEQFF. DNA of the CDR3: TGTGCCAGCAGCTTGGATTTCTCTGAGCAGTTCTTC.

CDR3 in amino acids: CAWSVLTVDRDIYGYTF. The CDR3 DNA follows: TGTGCCTGGAGTGTATTAACGGTCGACAGGGACATCTATGGCTACACCTTC. The V gene is TRBV30, the J gene TRBJ1-2, with 7 bases lining up with TRBD1. With 0 bases clipped from V and 4 bases from J, the junction kept 14 bases outside the gene matches. CDR3 length equals 17 residues. Germline values: CDR1 GTSNPN, CDR2 SVGIG (reference sequence).

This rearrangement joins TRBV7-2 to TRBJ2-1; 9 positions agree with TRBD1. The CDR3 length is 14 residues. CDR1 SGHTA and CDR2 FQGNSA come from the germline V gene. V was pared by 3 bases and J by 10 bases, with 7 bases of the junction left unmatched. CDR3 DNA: TGTGCCAGCAGCTTGGGACAGGGTGTGGAGGAGCAGTTCTTC. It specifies CASSLGQGVEEQFF.